The text below deals with one TCR beta chain. Its antigen is still unknown. The sample holds other DNA sequences that translate to the same CDR3. Libraries were prepared by immunoSEQ multiplex PCR; TCRdb keeps only in-frame clonotypes and omits some of them. Among about 150,000 clones listed, approximately 90% were seen once. This sample stems from a study of T cell responses to AZD1222 COVID-19 vaccine. Broader study findings: Nearly half of spike-specific TCRs reportedly target unmutated variant regions.

Germline values: CDR1 DFQATT, CDR2 SNEGSKA (reference sequence). The CDR3 is 11 amino acids. Deletions cut 3 bases from V and 5 bases from J, with 7 bases between. Specimen: peripheral blood, collected 28 days after the second AZD1222 dose. This receptor was taken from an adult who received the AZD1222 COVID-19 vaccine. The rearrangement links TRBV20-1 to TRBJ2-5; D gene unclear. The CDR3 here is CSARVGETQYF. The CDR3 DNA sequence: TGCAGTGCTAGGGTGGGGGAGACCCAGTACTTC.